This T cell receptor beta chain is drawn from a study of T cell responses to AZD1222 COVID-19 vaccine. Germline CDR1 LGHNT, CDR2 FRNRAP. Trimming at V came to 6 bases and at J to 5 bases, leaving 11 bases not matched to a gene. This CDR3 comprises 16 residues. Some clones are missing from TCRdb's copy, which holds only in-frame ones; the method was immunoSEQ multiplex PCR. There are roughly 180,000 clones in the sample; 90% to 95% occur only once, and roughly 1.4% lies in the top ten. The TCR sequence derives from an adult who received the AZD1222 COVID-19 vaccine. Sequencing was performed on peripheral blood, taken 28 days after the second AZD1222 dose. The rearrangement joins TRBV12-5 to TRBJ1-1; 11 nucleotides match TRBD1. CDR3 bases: TGTGCTAGTGGCCACCGGGACAGGGGGATTGGGACTGAAGCTTTCTTT. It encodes CASGHRDRGIGTEAFF.